The rows below give T cell receptor beta chains drawn from one sample of a study of cytotoxic CD8 clonotypes in ibrutinib-treated CLL. Clones were sequenced by immunoSEQ multiplex PCR, and TCRdb holds only the in-frame ones, with some missing. The sample lists about 160,000 clones, more than 75% occurring once. The input for sequencing was PBMCs, taken after 12 months of ibrutinib treatment. Receptors were obtained from a human donor with chronic lymphocytic leukemia. The CDR3 runs from the conserved cysteine through the conserved F or W. Fields, in order: J gene, CDR3 length, V gene, clone size, CDR3 protein. Rows may omit the clone size; those that give it use once, few, many or a size class.

j_call: TRBJ2-6
cdr3_length: 15
v_call: TRBV7-2
clone_size: -
cdr3_aa: CAGSNRLSGANVLTF

j_call: TRBJ2-7
cdr3_length: 15
v_call: TRBV5-1
clone_size: -
cdr3_aa: CASSELQGADYEQYF

j_call: TRBJ1-1
cdr3_length: 17
v_call: TRBV7-9
clone_size: -
cdr3_aa: CASSLEWVGQWDTEAFF

j_call: TRBJ1-4
cdr3_length: 12
v_call: TRBV28
clone_size: -
cdr3_aa: CASSSLREKLFF

j_call: TRBJ1-3
cdr3_length: 13
v_call: TRBV11-3
clone_size: -
cdr3_aa: CASSALTGNTIYF

j_call: TRBJ2-4
cdr3_length: 17
v_call: TRBV7-2
clone_size: -
cdr3_aa: CASSLAPRRGAENIQYF

j_call: TRBJ2-4
cdr3_length: 17
v_call: TRBV7-2
clone_size: -
cdr3_aa: CASSSQQGSGAKNIQYF

j_call: TRBJ2-1
cdr3_length: 15
v_call: TRBV15
clone_size: few
cdr3_aa: CATSRARDSYNEQFF

j_call: TRBJ2-7
cdr3_length: 14
v_call: TRBV7-2
clone_size: -
cdr3_aa: CASSETRGPYEQYF

j_call: TRBJ2-7
cdr3_length: 14
v_call: TRBV5-4
clone_size: -
cdr3_aa: CASSPMEGSYEQYF

j_call: TRBJ2-7
cdr3_length: 15
v_call: TRBV10-2
clone_size: -
cdr3_aa: CASSESGGSGYEQYF

j_call: TRBJ2-1
cdr3_length: 16
v_call: TRBV30
clone_size: -
cdr3_aa: CAWRSVTGGLYNEQFF

j_call: TRBJ2-3
cdr3_length: 16
v_call: TRBV7-2
clone_size: -
cdr3_aa: CASSSAPGTLTDTQYF

j_call: TRBJ2-3
cdr3_length: 16
v_call: TRBV4-2
clone_size: few
cdr3_aa: CASSQDWAFQQDTQYF

j_call: TRBJ2-7
cdr3_length: 19
v_call: TRBV27
clone_size: -
cdr3_aa: CASSPSRTSGAFRSYEQYF

j_call: TRBJ2-3
cdr3_length: 12
v_call: TRBV7-9
clone_size: -
cdr3_aa: CASRHGQGAMYF

j_call: TRBJ1-4
cdr3_length: 14
v_call: TRBV6-5
clone_size: -
cdr3_aa: CASSSGTLNEKLFF

j_call: TRBJ2-7
cdr3_length: 17
v_call: TRBV5-1
clone_size: few
cdr3_aa: CASSLRPGHETLYEQYF

j_call: TRBJ2-4
cdr3_length: 17
v_call: TRBV2
clone_size: -
cdr3_aa: CASTTLRDRGPKNIQYF

j_call: TRBJ1-2
cdr3_length: 15
v_call: TRBV2
clone_size: few
cdr3_aa: CASSGNRGQNYGYTF

j_call: TRBJ2-2
cdr3_length: 16
v_call: TRBV6-6
clone_size: -
cdr3_aa: CASSKGELRHTGELFF

j_call: TRBJ2-7
cdr3_length: 13
v_call: TRBV4-1
clone_size: -
cdr3_aa: CASSQEYAYEQYF

j_call: TRBJ2-1
cdr3_length: 16
v_call: TRBV19
clone_size: -
cdr3_aa: CASGGLAGGSYNEQFF

j_call: TRBJ1-5
cdr3_length: 14
v_call: TRBV19
clone_size: -
cdr3_aa: CASSWTGGNQPQHF

j_call: TRBJ2-3
cdr3_length: 14
v_call: TRBV23-1
clone_size: -
cdr3_aa: CAGRRDVITDTQYF

j_call: TRBJ2-7
cdr3_length: 14
v_call: TRBV11-2
clone_size: few
cdr3_aa: CASSPGISGYEQYF

j_call: TRBJ1-5
cdr3_length: 13
v_call: TRBV5-4
clone_size: -
cdr3_aa: CASSPGTGQPQHF

j_call: TRBJ2-5
cdr3_length: 13
v_call: TRBV7-3
clone_size: -
cdr3_aa: CASSLSIQETQYF

j_call: TRBJ1-5
cdr3_length: 12
v_call: TRBV19
clone_size: few
cdr3_aa: CASSHTDQPQHF

j_call: TRBJ2-2
cdr3_length: 16
v_call: TRBV4-3
clone_size: -
cdr3_aa: CASSPGQGRNTGELFF

j_call: TRBJ2-5
cdr3_length: 14
v_call: TRBV5-1
clone_size: -
cdr3_aa: CASSPQGSQETQYF

j_call: TRBJ1-6
cdr3_length: 12
v_call: TRBV6-6
clone_size: -
cdr3_aa: CASSSRVSPLHF

j_call: TRBJ1-2
cdr3_length: 13
v_call: TRBV6-6
clone_size: -
cdr3_aa: CASSYPQSYGYTF

j_call: TRBJ2-3
cdr3_length: 16
v_call: TRBV7-9
clone_size: -
cdr3_aa: CASSFWKGQSTDTQYF

j_call: TRBJ2-5
cdr3_length: 15
v_call: TRBV9
clone_size: -
cdr3_aa: CASSPGTSRDETQYF

j_call: TRBJ1-4
cdr3_length: 17
v_call: TRBV27
clone_size: once
cdr3_aa: CASSATGGQMNGEKLFF

j_call: TRBJ1-2
cdr3_length: 15
v_call: TRBV18
clone_size: -
cdr3_aa: CASSLQGADLEGYTF

j_call: TRBJ2-2
cdr3_length: 14
v_call: TRBV29-1
clone_size: -
cdr3_aa: CSARIGWDTGELFF

j_call: TRBJ1-1
cdr3_length: 15
v_call: TRBV7-9
clone_size: few
cdr3_aa: CASSLGQGAGTEAFF

j_call: TRBJ2-6
cdr3_length: 14
v_call: TRBV10-3
clone_size: -
cdr3_aa: CAIGDASGANVLTF